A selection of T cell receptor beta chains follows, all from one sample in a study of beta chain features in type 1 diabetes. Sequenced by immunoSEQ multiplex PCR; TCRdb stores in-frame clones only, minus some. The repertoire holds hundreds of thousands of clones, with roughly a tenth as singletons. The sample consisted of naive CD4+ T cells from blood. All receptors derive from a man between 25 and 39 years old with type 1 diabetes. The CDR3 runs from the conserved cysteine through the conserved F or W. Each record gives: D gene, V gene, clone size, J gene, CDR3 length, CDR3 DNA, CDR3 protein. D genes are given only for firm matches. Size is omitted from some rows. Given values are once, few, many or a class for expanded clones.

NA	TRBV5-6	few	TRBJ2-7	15	TGTGCCAGCAGCTTGAGACAGACGTTTACCTACGAGCAGTACTTC	CASSLRQTFTYEQYF
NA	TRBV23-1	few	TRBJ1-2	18	TGCGCCAGCAGTCCCCAACAAAGTATAGGGGCGCATGGCTATGGCTACACCTTC	CASSPQQSIGAHGYGYTF
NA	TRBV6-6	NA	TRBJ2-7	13	TGTGCCAGCGTGGGGGCGGACAACTACGAGCAGTACTTC	CASVGADNYEQYF
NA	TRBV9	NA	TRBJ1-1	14	TGTGCCAGCAGCGTAGCGGGTAGACGCACTGAAGCTTTCTTT	CASSVAGRRTEAFF
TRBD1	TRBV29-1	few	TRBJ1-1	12	TGCAGCGTCGGACAGGGGAACACTGAAGCTTTCTTT	CSVGQGNTEAFF
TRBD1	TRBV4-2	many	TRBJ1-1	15	TGTGCCAGCAGCCAAATGACAGGGAAGAACACTGAAGCTTTCTTT	CASSQMTGKNTEAFF
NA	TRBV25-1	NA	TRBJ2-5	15	TGTGCCAGCAGTCTCCCTGGAGGGGGCAAAGAGACCCAGTACTTC	CASSLPGGGKETQYF
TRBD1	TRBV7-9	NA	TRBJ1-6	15	TGTGCCAGCAGCCGCTTGGGACAGGGAGCGGGGCCCCTCCACTTT	CASSRLGQGAGPLHF
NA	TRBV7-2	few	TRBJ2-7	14	TGTGCCAGCAGCTTAGACAGCGCGGGAAACGAGCAGTACTTC	CASSLDSAGNEQYF
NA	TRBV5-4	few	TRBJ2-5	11	TGTGCCAGCAGCTTAGGGGGGACCCAGTACTTC	CASSLGGTQYF
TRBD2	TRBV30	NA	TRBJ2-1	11	TGTGCCTGGAGTGTGGGGGGGGAGCAGTTCTTC	CAWSVGGEQFF
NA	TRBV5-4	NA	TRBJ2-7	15	TGTGCCAGCAGCTTGGATAGGGGGTTCTTATACGAGCAGTACTTC	CASSLDRGFLYEQYF
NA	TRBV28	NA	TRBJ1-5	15	TGTGCCAGCGGGGGGGGCGGTCGGGGACATCAGCCCCAGCATTTT	CASGGGGRGHQPQHF
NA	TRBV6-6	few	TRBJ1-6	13	TGTGCCAGCAGTTACTCCTCCAATTCACCCCTCCACTTT	CASSYSSNSPLHF
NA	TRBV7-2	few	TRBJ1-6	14	TGTGCCAGCAGCTTAGTAGCGAATAATTCACCCCTCCACTTT	CASSLVANNSPLHF
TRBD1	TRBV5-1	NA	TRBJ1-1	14	TGCGCCAGCAGCACCCGGGACAGGGTTACTGAAGCTTTCTTT	CASSTRDRVTEAFF
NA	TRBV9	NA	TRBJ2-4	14	TGTGCCAGCAGCGTAGGGGGCGCGGAGAACATTCAGTACTTC	CASSVGGAENIQYF
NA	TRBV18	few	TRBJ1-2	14	TGTGCCAGCCTCAACAGGGTGGGCGAGAGCGGCTACACCTTC	CASLNRVGESGYTF
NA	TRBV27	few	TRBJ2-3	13	TGTGCCAGCAGTAGGGGACTGGGAGATACGCAGTATTTT	CASSRGLGDTQYF
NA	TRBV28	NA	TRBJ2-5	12	TGTGCCAGCAGTTTAGGCTGGGAGACCCAGTACTTC	CASSLGWETQYF
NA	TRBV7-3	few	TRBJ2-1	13	TGTGCCAGCAGCTTAAGTAGAGTCAATGAGCAGTTCTTC	CASSLSRVNEQFF
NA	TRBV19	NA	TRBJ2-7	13	TGTGCCAGTAGTCGGAACTTCGGGTACGAGCAGTACTTC	CASSRNFGYEQYF
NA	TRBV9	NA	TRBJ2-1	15	TGTGCCAGCAGCGCCCGCTCATTCCGGGGCAATGAGCAGTTCTTC	CASSARSFRGNEQFF
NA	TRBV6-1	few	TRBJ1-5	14	TGTGCCAGCAGTGGGATGGGAGTAGGGGGGCCCCAGCATTTT	CASSGMGVGGPQHF
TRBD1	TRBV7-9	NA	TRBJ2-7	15	TGTGCCAGCAGCTTCGGGACAGGGGTCTCCTACGAGCAGTACTTC	CASSFGTGVSYEQYF
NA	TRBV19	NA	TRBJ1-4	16	TGTGCCAGTAGCCCCGCGGGGTACCCAACTAATGAAAAACTGTTTTTT	CASSPAGYPTNEKLFF
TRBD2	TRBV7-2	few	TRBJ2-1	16	TGTGCCAGCAGCTTAGAGGCTAGCGGGGGTGCCAATGAGCAGTTCTTC	CASSLEASGGANEQFF
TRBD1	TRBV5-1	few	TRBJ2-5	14	TGCGCCAGCAGCCCTGGACAGGCAAGGGGGACCCAGTACTTC	CASSPGQARGTQYF
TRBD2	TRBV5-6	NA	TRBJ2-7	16	TGTGCCAGCAGCTCCAGGCGGGGGGCGAGGGATTACGAGCAGTACTTC	CASSSRRGARDYEQYF
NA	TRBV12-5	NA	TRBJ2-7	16	TGTGCTAGTGCCACTCTTCATTTGACTAGCTCCTACGAGCAGTACTTC	CASATLHLTSSYEQYF
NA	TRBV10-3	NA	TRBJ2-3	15	TGTGCCACAAACAGGGAGGGAGGGCGCACAGATACGCAGTATTTT	CATNREGGRTDTQYF
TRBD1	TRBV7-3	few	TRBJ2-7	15	TGTGCCAGCAGCTCGGACAGGGCCCTCCCCTACGAGCAGTACTTC	CASSSDRALPYEQYF
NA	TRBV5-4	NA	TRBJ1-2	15	TGTGCCAGCAGCTTGGTCCTGGAGGGCAGAGATGGCTACACCTTC	CASSLVLEGRDGYTF
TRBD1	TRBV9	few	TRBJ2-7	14	TGTGCCAGCAGCGTAGATGTAGGGGGCGACGAGCAGTACTTC	CASSVDVGGDEQYF
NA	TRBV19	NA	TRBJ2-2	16	TGTGCCAGTAGGCCACAGGGGCAGCGGGACACCGGGGAGCTGTTTTTT	CASRPQGQRDTGELFF
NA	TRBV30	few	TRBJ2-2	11	TGTGCCTGCAGGGTCACCGGGGAGCTGTTTTTT	CACRVTGELFF
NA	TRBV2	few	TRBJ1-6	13	TGTGCCAGCAGTGAGGAGGGGCGTTCACCCCTCCACTTT	CASSEEGRSPLHF
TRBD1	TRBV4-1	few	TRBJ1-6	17	TGCGCCAGCAGCCAAGATGGGCGGACAGGGAGTAATTCACCCCTCCACTTT	CASSQDGRTGSNSPLHF
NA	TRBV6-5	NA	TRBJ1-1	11	TGTGCCAGCAGCCGAGGGACTGAAGCTTTCTTT	CASSRGTEAFF
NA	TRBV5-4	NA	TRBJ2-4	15	TGTGCCAGCAGCTTGGCCTCGGGAGCCAAAAACATTCAGTACTTC	CASSLASGAKNIQYF
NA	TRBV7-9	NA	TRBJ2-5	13	TGTGCCAGCAGCCCTCTCGGTGGGGCCTCCTCATACTTC	CASSPLGGASSYF
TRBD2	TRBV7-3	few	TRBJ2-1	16	TGTGCCAGCAGCTTAATAGGACGGCTAGCGGGGAGTGAGCAGTTCTTC	CASSLIGRLAGSEQFF
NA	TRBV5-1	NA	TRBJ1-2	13	TGCGCCAGCGGTGCACAGCTGAACTATGGCTACACCTTC	CASGAQLNYGYTF
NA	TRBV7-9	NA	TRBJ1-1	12	TGTGCCGGGGAACGTGGACAGAACGAAGCTTTCTTT	CAGERGQNEAFF
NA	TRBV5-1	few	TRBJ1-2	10	TGCGCCAGCGTCGGAGGCGGCTACACCTTC	CASVGGGYTF
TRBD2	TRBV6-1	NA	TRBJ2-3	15	TGTGCCACCCAGACTAGCGGGCGGCCCCAGGATACGCAGTATTTT	CATQTSGRPQDTQYF
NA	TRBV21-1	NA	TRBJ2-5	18	TGTGCCAGCAGCAAAGTACATCGTGGACAGAGGTACCAAGAGACCCAGTACTTC	CASSKVHRGQRYQETQYF
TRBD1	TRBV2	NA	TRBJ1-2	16	TGTGCCAGCAGTGAAGTGCAAGGGACAGGGCTCGCTGGCTACACCTTC	CASSEVQGTGLAGYTF
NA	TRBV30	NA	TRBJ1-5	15	TGTGCCTGGGATTTGGGGGGGACAAGCAATCAGCCCCAGCATTTT	CAWDLGGTSNQPQHF
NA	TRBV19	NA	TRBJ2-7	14	TGTGCCAGTAGTATGGTTACAGGGTCCCGCGAGCAGTACTTC	CASSMVTGSREQYF
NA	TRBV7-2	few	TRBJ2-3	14	TGTGCCAGCAGCCCCAGGTTCTACACAGATACGCAGTATTTT	CASSPRFYTDTQYF
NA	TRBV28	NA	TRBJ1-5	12	TGTGCCAGCAGTTGGGGACTTCAGCCCCAGCATTTT	CASSWGLQPQHF
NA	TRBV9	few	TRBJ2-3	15	TGTGCCAGCAGCGTAGAAAGCCGCAGCACAGATACGCAGTATTTT	CASSVESRSTDTQYF
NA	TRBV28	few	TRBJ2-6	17	TGTGCCAGCAGTCCCACAAGTGCAAGCTCTGGGGCCAACGTCCTGACTTTC	CASSPTSASSGANVLTF
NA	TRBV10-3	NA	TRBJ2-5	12	TGTGCCATCAGTGAGAATGAAGCGGTCCAGTACTTC	CAISENEAVQYF
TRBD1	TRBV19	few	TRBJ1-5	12	TGTGCCAGCGGGACAGGGTTTCAGCCCCAGCATTTT	CASGTGFQPQHF